This T cell receptor beta chain was found in a study of blood T cell repertoires in COVID-19. Study information: T cells, B-cell-depleted T cells, or PBMCs provided the cDNA or gDNA that served as material.

Germline trimming cut 6 bases from V and 5 bases from J; bases unmatched to any gene: 6. Germline V gene data show CDR1 as SGHVS and CDR2 as FNYEAQ. The CDR3 has 15 amino acids. Assay: immunoSEQ multiplex PCR; the TCRdb copy retains only in-frame clones and omits some. The sample shows roughly 350,000 clones, around nine tenths of them seen only once. This TCR was recovered from a woman aged 18-29 years who had recovered from COVID-19. The material sequenced was peripheral blood. The rearrangement joins TRBV7-6 to TRBJ2-2; 10 bases fit TRBD2. CDR3 in DNA: TGTGCCAGCAGGGAAGGACTAGCGGAAACCGGGGAGCTGTTTTTT. It codes for CASREGLAETGELFF.